This is a list of T cell receptor beta chains from one sample in a study of shared clonotypes between healthy human individuals. Here immunoSEQ multiplex PCR was the method, and the copy in TCRdb shows in-frame clones only, minus some. This repertoire shows around 100,000 clones, roughly 69% found once; its top ten account for around 41%. The source material was memory CD8+ T cells sorted from blood. The receptor source for this set is a man aged 30 to 39 in good health. Each CDR3 is given with its conserved first and last residue. The order of the fields is V gene, J gene, CDR3 protein.

V: TRBV7-9
J: TRBJ2-7
CDR3: CASSLGGRGLSSYEQYF

V: TRBV2
J: TRBJ1-2
CDR3: CASSEALGAYGYTF

V: TRBV25-1
J: TRBJ1-2
CDR3: CASKDSDGNYGYTF

V: TRBV4-3
J: TRBJ2-7
CDR3: CASSVWGQGEYEQYF

V: TRBV27
J: TRBJ2-6
CDR3: CASSLYAVVGANVLTF

V: TRBV6-1
J: TRBJ2-7
CDR3: CASSNRDRGDSEQYF

V: TRBV7-8
J: TRBJ2-3
CDR3: CASSLPGLADSKSTDTQYF

V: TRBV29-1
J: TRBJ2-7
CDR3: CSVEGGTGYEQYF

V: TRBV25-1
J: TRBJ2-1
CDR3: CASALGDEQFF

V: TRBV5-6
J: TRBJ1-2
CDR3: CASSTGGNGYTF

V: TRBV4-3
J: TRBJ1-5
CDR3: CASKVRLTASNQPQHF

V: TRBV9
J: TRBJ2-7
CDR3: CASSVRTGGEQYF

V: TRBV10-1
J: TRBJ1-5
CDR3: CASSEGQPEDKPQHF

V: TRBV28
J: TRBJ1-5
CDR3: CASNSPERVQPQHF

V: TRBV19
J: TRBJ1-5
CDR3: CASSIWQGGNQPQHF

V: TRBV29-1
J: TRBJ2-3
CDR3: CSVEWTEGTDTQYF

V: TRBV27
J: TRBJ1-1
CDR3: CASSLLRNTEAFF

V: TRBV14
J: TRBJ2-1
CDR3: CASSLREFSYNEQFF

V: TRBV9
J: TRBJ1-5
CDR3: CASSVAGGSQPQHF

V: TRBV28
J: TRBJ2-5
CDR3: CASSLRGAGQETQYF

V: TRBV10-3
J: TRBJ2-2
CDR3: CAIRGTGYTGELFF

V: TRBV7-2
J: TRBJ2-7
CDR3: CASSSSGTKGYEQYF

V: TRBV7-9
J: TRBJ2-5
CDR3: CASSLGRTSGETQYF

V: TRBV6-6
J: TRBJ2-7
CDR3: CASRSQGYEQYF

V: TRBV7-9
J: TRBJ2-5
CDR3: CASNHHRPAQETQYF

V: TRBV2
J: TRBJ2-7
CDR3: CASSGGLAGGPRSSYEQYF

V: TRBV7-2
J: TRBJ1-1
CDR3: CASSPRSLESTEAFF

V: TRBV18
J: TRBJ2-7
CDR3: CASSSGLDSYEQYF

V: TRBV6-5
J: TRBJ1-5
CDR3: CASSSSGGGQPQHF

V: TRBV11-2
J: TRBJ2-2
CDR3: CANGQGAGELFF

V: TRBV7-3
J: TRBJ2-6
CDR3: CASSLAPGQGSGANVLTF

V: TRBV10-3
J: TRBJ2-1
CDR3: CAISEGTSGHSYNEQFF

V: TRBV6-5
J: TRBJ2-7
CDR3: CASYPGGSSYEQYF

V: TRBV28
J: TRBJ2-2
CDR3: CASSWSPGELFF

V: TRBV6-1
J: TRBJ2-5
CDR3: CASQSTPSGAQYF

V: TRBV30
J: TRBJ2-5
CDR3: CACWTGGAVETQYF

V: TRBV28
J: TRBJ2-5
CDR3: CASEDPQETQYF

V: TRBV28
J: TRBJ1-5
CDR3: CASMTGDNQPQHF

V: TRBV7-9
J: TRBJ2-7
CDR3: CASSLSIEREQYF

V: TRBV4-1
J: TRBJ2-1
CDR3: CASSQEGGGGYNEQFF

V: TRBV7-4
J: TRBJ2-3
CDR3: CASSSTRVYTDTQYF

V: TRBV6-1
J: TRBJ2-1
CDR3: CASSESSGDYNEQFF

V: TRBV5-1
J: TRBJ1-1
CDR3: CASSLESTEAFF

V: TRBV7-9
J: TRBJ1-5
CDR3: CASSLDYQPQHF

V: TRBV5-1
J: TRBJ2-3
CDR3: CASSKSGRDNTQYF

V: TRBV28
J: TRBJ2-2
CDR3: CASSPLEGHRELFF

V: TRBV28
J: TRBJ2-6
CDR3: CASRIPSGANVLTF

V: TRBV6-6
J: TRBJ2-7
CDR3: CASSSSGRLYYEQYF

V: TRBV19
J: TRBJ2-1
CDR3: CASQRARYNEQFF

V: TRBV4-1
J: TRBJ2-1
CDR3: CASSHFSGRTDEQFF

V: TRBV7-2
J: TRBJ2-1
CDR3: CASSHLGGPLIYNEQFF

V: TRBV7-2
J: TRBJ2-5
CDR3: CASSFTGGMTQYF

V: TRBV28
J: TRBJ2-5
CDR3: CASSLYSGQGAQQETQYF

V: TRBV5-4
J: TRBJ2-3
CDR3: CASRGSTGLAGRDTQYF